The sequence of this TCR beta chain was determined in a study of cytomegalovirus exposure and HLA in healthy donors. Overall study results and limits: Per a later analysis, HLA-associated TCR beta chains showed more clonal expansion than other, equally common TCR beta chains.

As to this clone: The antigen remains undetermined.

The PCR had 60 Vbeta and 13 Jbeta primers. Assay: immunoSEQ multiplex PCR; the TCRdb copy retains only in-frame clones and omits some. The sample yields around 100,000 clones, just under 80% seen once. The germline V gene encodes CDR1 SGDLS and CDR2 YYNGEE. Trimming at V came to 3 bases and at J to 3 bases, leaving 7 bases not matched to a gene. The CDR3 spans 16 residues. V is TRBV9 and J is TRBJ2-1; 9 positions match TRBD1. The source is a male donor in good health and CMV-seropositive. Material for sequencing was PBMCs. The CDR3 DNA reads TGTGCCAGCAGCGCATTACCGGGACAGGGCTACAATGAGCAGTTCTTC. This encodes CASSALPGQGYNEQFF.